This T cell receptor beta chain emerged from a study of T cells in localized non-small cell lung cancer. Points from the study as a whole: Sequencing covered just one tumor region, so heterogeneity cannot be ruled out. Prolonged overall survival went with higher T cell density in the blood. There were a median around 59 of the top 100 tumor clones appearing in adjacent lung. Uninvolved adjacent lung showed the highest T cell clonality, exceeding tumor.

Germline V CDR1 and CDR2: GTSNPN, SVGIG (reference sequence). V lost 2 bases, J lost 6 bases, and 4 bases stayed unmatched. This CDR3 is 12 amino acids long. Produced via immunoSEQ multiplex PCR; TCRdb's table is partial and in-frame only. The sample shows about 41,000 clones, about nine tenths of them seen only once. A note on this clone: What it binds is not known.

The receptor's source is a female donor over 55 with stage I squamous cell lung carcinoma. Sequenced material: peripheral blood, taken before any cancer treatment. The chain employs TRBV30 and TRBJ2-7, with 7 bases lining up with TRBD1. The CDR3 is CAWSPDRAEQYF. The CDR3, as DNA: TGTGCCTGGAGTCCCGACAGGGCCGAGCAGTACTTC.